The present T cell receptor beta chain was sequenced within a study of blood T cell repertoires in COVID-19. The wider study: Donors in the United States, Italy and Spain gave samples during acute or convalescent COVID-19. Sources were T cells, B-cell-depleted T cells, or PBMCs; the material itself was cDNA or gDNA.

The Seattle patients joined while their infection was active and were tracked longitudinally afterward. Original processing notes: The authors estimated nucleated cell counts from reference gene primer amplification. Libraries were prepared by immunoSEQ multiplex PCR; TCRdb keeps only in-frame clonotypes and omits some of them. V and J calls plus clone size are reproduced from that table; the DNA served to infer D and trimming. The sample includes 250,000 or so clones, around 87% of them seen just once. Germline CDR1 is SGHRS and CDR2 is YFSETQ. Trimming removed 4 bases at V and 0 bases at J, with 10 bases between. This CDR3 has 15 amino acids.

Sequencing was performed on peripheral blood. This clonotype was obtained from a woman aged 55 to 70 with COVID-19, enrolled during active disease. This sequence joins TRBV5-1 and TRBJ1-4; D not resolved. The CDR3 nucleotides are TGCGCCAGCAGCAGAGAGGCAGCAACTAATGAAAAACTGTTTTTT. This translates into CASSREAATNEKLFF.